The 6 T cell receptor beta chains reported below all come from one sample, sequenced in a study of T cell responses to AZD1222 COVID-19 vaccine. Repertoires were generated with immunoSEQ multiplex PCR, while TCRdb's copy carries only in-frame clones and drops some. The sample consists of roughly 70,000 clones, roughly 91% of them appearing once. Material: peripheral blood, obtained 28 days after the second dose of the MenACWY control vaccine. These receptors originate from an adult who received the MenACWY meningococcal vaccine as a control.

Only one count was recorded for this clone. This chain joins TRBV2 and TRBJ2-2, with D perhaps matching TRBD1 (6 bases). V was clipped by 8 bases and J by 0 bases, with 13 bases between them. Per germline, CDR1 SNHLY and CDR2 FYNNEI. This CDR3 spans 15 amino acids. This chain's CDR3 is CASVPGTTNTGELFF. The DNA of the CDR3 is TGTGCCAGCGTTCCCGGGACAACGAACACCGGGGAGCTGTTTTTT.

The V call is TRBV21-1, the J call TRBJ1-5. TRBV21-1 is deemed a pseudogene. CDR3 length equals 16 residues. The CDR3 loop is CASSKEGRVSNQPQHF. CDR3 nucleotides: TGTGCCAGCAGCAAAGAAGGGCGGGTGAGCAATCAGCCCCAGCATTTT.

The CDR3 region has the DNA TGTGCCAGCAGTTCCACTCGGTTATCTTTTCTTGCCCTCCACTTT. This gives the protein CASSSTRLSFLALHF. The genes are TRBV6-5 and TRBJ1-6; D uncertain. Germline V CDR1 and CDR2: MNHEY, SVGAGI. This CDR3 contains 15 residues. V was trimmed by 4 bases and J by 14 bases, leaving 21 bases between them.

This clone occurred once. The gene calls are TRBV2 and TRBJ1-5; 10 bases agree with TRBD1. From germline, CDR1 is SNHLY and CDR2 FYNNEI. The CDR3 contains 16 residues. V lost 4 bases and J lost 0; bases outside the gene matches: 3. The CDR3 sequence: CASSGQGAYSNQPQHF. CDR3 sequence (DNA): TGTGCCAGCAGTGGACAGGGGGCATATAGCAATCAGCCCCAGCATTTT.

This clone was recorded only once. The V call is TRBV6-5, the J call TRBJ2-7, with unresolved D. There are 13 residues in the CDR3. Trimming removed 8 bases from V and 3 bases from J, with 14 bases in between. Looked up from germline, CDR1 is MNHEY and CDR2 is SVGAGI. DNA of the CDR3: TGTGCCAGCCGATTAGGAGTTCGCTACGAGCAGTACTTC. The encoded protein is CASRLGVRYEQYF.

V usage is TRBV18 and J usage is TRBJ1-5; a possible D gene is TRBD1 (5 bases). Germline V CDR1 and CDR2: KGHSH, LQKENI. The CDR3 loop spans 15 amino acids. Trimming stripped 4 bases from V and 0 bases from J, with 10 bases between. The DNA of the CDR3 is TGTGCCAGCTCACTCCAACAGGATAGCAATCAGCCCCAGCATTTT. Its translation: CASSLQQDSNQPQHF.